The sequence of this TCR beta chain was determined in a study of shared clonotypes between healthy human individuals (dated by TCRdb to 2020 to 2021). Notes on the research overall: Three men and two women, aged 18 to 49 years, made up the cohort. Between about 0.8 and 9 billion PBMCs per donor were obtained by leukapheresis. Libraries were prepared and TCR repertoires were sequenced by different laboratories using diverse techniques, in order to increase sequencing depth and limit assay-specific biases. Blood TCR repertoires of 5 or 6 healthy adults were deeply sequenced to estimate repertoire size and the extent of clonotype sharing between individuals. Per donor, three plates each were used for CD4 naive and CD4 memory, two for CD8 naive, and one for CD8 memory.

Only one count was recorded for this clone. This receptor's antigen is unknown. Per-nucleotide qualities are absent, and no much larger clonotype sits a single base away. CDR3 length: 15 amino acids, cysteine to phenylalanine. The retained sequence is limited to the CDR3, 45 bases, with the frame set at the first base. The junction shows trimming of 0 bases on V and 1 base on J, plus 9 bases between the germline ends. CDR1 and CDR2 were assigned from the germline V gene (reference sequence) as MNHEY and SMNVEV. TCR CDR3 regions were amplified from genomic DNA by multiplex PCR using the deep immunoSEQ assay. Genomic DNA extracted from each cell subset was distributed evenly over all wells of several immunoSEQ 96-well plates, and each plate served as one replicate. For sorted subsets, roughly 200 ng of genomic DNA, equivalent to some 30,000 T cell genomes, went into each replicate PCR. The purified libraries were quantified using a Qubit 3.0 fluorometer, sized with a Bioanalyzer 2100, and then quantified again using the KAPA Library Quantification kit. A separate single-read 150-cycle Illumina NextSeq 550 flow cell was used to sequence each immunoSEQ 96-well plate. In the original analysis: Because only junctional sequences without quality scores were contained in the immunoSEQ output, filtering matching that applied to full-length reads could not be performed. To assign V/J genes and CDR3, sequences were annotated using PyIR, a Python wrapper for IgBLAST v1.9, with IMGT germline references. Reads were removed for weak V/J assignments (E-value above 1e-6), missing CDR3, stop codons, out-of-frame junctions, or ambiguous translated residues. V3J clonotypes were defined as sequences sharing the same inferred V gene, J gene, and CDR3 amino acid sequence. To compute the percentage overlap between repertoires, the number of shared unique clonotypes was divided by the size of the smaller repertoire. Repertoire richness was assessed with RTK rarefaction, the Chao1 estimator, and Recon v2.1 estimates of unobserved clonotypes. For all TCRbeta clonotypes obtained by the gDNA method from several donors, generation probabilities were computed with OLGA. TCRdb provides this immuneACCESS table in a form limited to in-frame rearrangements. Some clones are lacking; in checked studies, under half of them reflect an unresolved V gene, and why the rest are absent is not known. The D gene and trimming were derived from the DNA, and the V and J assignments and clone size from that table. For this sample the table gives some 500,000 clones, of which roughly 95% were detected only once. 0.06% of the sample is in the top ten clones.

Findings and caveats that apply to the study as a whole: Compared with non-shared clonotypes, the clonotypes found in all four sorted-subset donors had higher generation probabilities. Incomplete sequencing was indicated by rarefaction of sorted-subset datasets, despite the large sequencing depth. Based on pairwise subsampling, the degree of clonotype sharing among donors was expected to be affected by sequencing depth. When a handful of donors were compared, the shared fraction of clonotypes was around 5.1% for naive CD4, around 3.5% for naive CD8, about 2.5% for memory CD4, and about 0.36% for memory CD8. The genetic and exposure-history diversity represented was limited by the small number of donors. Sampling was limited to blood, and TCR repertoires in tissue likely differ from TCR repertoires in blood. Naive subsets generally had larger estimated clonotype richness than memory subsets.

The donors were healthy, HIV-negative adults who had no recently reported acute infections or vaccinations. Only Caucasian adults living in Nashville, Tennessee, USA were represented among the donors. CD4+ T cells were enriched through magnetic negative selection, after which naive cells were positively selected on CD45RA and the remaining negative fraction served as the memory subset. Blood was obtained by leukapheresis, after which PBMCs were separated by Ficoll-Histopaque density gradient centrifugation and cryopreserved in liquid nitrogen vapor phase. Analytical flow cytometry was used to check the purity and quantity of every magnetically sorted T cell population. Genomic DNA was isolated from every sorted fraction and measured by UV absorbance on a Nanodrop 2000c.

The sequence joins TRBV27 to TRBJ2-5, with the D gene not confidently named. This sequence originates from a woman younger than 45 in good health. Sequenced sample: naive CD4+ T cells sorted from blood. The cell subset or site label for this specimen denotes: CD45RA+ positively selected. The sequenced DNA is TGTGCCAGCAGTTTATCTCGCAGGACCCAAGAGACCCAGTACTTC. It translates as CASSLSRRTQETQYF.